The 30 T cell receptor beta chains presented below share a single source sample, sequenced in a study of shared clonotypes between healthy human individuals (dated by TCRdb to the early 2020s). The library was obtained by the immunoSEQ multiplex PCR assay. In its TCRdb copy, this immuneACCESS table keeps in-frame sequences only and misses some clones. Where compared with another copy, unresolved V genes explain less than half of these, and the others have no known cause. Across this sample there are more than 400,000 clones, with roughly 95% seen only once. The ten largest clones take up about 0.054% of the sample. Input material: naive CD4+ T cells sorted from blood. The cell subset or site label here, explained by the study, means: CD45RA+ positively selected. All receptors derive from a woman under 40 in good health.

The gene calls are TRBV7-2 and TRBJ2-5; 10 bases map to TRBD2. CDR3 length: 15 residues. Germline CDR1 and CDR2: SGHTA and FQGNSA. J was trimmed by 5 bases and V by 1 base; bases with no gene match: 4. The CDR3 coding sequence is TGTGCCAGCAGCTTAGTGGCTAGCGGGAGTGAGACCCAGTACTTC. Translating gives CASSLVASGSETQYF.

The CDR3 DNA reads as TGTGCCAGCAGTACCTCCGGGACAGGCTTCACCGGGGAGCTGTTTTTT. Amino acids: CASSTSGTGFTGELFF. The chain combines TRBV28 with TRBJ2-2; 8 nucleotides line up with TRBD1. From germline, CDR1 is MDHEN and CDR2 SYDVKM. The ends lost 5 bases at V and 4 bases at J; junction bases unmatched: 9. This CDR3 is built from 16 residues.

The chain has TRBV7-5 and TRBJ1-2. TRBV7-5 is a listed pseudogene. This CDR3 has 16 residues. This chain's CDR3 is CVRGLTTVGREHGYTF. The CDR3 bases are TGTGTCAGAGGCTTAACTACCGTGGGAAGGGAACATGGCTACACCTTC.

This chain connects TRBV28 to TRBJ2-7; D may be TRBD2 (5 bases). The V end was cut by 6 bases, the J end by 2 bases, with 20 bases between. The CDR3 spans 16 residues. Germline V gene data show CDR1 as MDHEN and CDR2 as SYDVKM. This CDR3 reads CASRIGGGGGPYEQYF. The CDR3 region has the DNA TGTGCCAGCAGAATTGGTGGAGGAGGAGGCCCCTACGAGCAGTACTTC. The entire variable domain, with the rest obtained from reference TRBV28 and TRBJ2-7, is as follows: DVKVTQSSRYLVKRTGEKVFLECVQDMDHENMFWYRQDPGLGLRLIYFSYDVKMKEKGDIPEGYSVSREKKERFSLILESASTNQTSMYLCASRIGGGGGPYEQYFGPGTRLTVT.

This chain joins TRBV10-2 and TRBJ2-7, with D perhaps matching TRBD2 (6 bases). The CDR3 spans 12 residues. The V gene lost 9 bases and the J gene lost 2 bases, with 11 bases spanning the gap. Germline CDR1 reads WSHSY; CDR2 reads SAAADI. The CDR3: CARPGGPYEQYF. DNA of the CDR3: TGCGCCAGACCCGGGGGTCCCTACGAGCAGTACTTC.

The chain employs TRBV7-6 and TRBJ2-6; TRBD1 is a possible D gene (6 bases). The CDR3 contains 15 residues. V dropped 5 bases and J dropped 0 bases, with 8 bases sitting between them. CDR1 and CDR2 from the germline V gene are SGHVS and FNYEAQ. CDR3 loop: CASSQGGSGANVLTF. The CDR3 nucleotides are TGTGCCAGCAGCCAAGGGGGCTCTGGGGCCAACGTCCTGACTTTC.

The V gene is TRBV21-1, the J gene TRBJ1-1; the table calls TRBD1, which could not be checked here. TRBV21-1 is shown as a pseudogene. CDR3 size: 18 residues. CDR3 region: CASSHRQGTGRSDTEAFF. The CDR3 coding sequence is TGTGCCAGCAGCCACCGACAGGGGACGGGGCGCAGCGACACTGAAGCTTTCTTT.

The chain joins TRBV5-8 to TRBJ1-3, with no clear D. CDR1 is SGHTS and CDR2 is YDEGEE in the germline V gene. V was clipped by 1 base and J by 0 bases, with 8 bases between them. The CDR3 consists of 15 residues. The CDR3: CASSLFYHSGNTIYF. CDR3 DNA: TGTGCCAGCAGCTTGTTTTACCACTCTGGAAACACCATATATTTT.

V usage is TRBV19 and J usage is TRBJ2-7; 10 bases match TRBD2. This CDR3 comprises 18 residues. V shed 5 bases and J 5 bases; nucleotides not matched to a gene: 18. Germline assignment: CDR1 LNHDA and CDR2 SQIVND (reference sequence). The CDR3 protein is CASSPGGWGLAGEDEQYF. CDR3 nucleotide sequence: TGTGCCAGTAGTCCCGGAGGATGGGGGCTAGCGGGAGAGGACGAGCAGTACTTC.

The chain uses TRBV6-1 and TRBJ1-2; the match to TRBD1 covers 10 bases. The junction had 11 bases not matched to a gene; V was cut back by 2 bases and J by 8 bases. The length of the CDR3 is 16 residues. Germline CDR1 reads MNHNS; CDR2 reads SASEGT. The CDR3 reads CASSEIGTGERRGYTF. CDR3 nucleotide sequence: TGTGCCAGCAGTGAAATTGGGACAGGGGAAAGGCGCGGCTACACCTTC.

The chain combines TRBV6-5 with TRBJ1-1, with TRBD1 as a possible D gene (6 bases). Trimming removed 6 bases from V and 4 bases from J, with 12 bases in between. CDR1 is MNHEY, CDR2 SVGAGI, per germline. This CDR3 region has 13 residues. The CDR3 region has the DNA TGTGCCAGCAGGGGGGCGGGTTTCACTGAAGCTTTCTTT. It codes for CASRGAGFTEAFF.

J is TRBJ2-5 and V is TRBV5-4; no firm D call. The germline V gene encodes CDR1 SGHNT and CDR2 YYREEE (reference sequence). The CDR3 loop spans 15 amino acids. Trimming left V 0 bases short and J 2 bases short, with 11 bases between. The CDR3 region has the DNA TGTGCCAGCAGCTTGGAGTGGCACGGACAAGAGACCCAGTACTTC. Amino acid sequence: CASSLEWHGQETQYF.

This rearrangement joins TRBV28 to TRBJ2-5; D gene uncertain. V lost 7 bases and J 3 bases, leaving 15 bases between the germline ends. The CDR3 has 14 residues. Germline V gene data show CDR1 as MDHEN and CDR2 as SYDVKM. The chain's CDR3 is CASNSLGPEETQYF. The CDR3 DNA follows: TGTGCCAGCAACTCCCTAGGGCCCGAAGAGACCCAGTACTTC. Combining the CDR3 with reference TRBV28 and TRBJ2-5 gives the whole variable domain DVKVTQSSRYLVKRTGEKVFLECVQDMDHENMFWYRQDPGLGLRLIYFSYDVKMKEKGDIPEGYSVSREKKERFSLILESASTNQTSMYLCASNSLGPEETQYFGPGTRLLVL.

CDR3 coding DNA: TGTGCCAGCAGTTATCGCGGGGGAGGCTCCTACAATGAGCAGTTCTTC. Protein sequence: CASSYRGGGSYNEQFF. The chain carries TRBV27 and TRBJ2-1, with TRBD2 identical over 7 bases. V gave up 4 bases and J gave up 0 bases; unmatched junction bases: 6. The CDR3 runs 16 residues. Germline-derived CDR1 and CDR2 are MNHEY and SMNVEV (reference sequence).

With regard to this clone: This CDR3 is also generated by other DNA sequences in the sample. The chain joins TRBV5-1 to TRBJ2-5; D is undetermined. The germline gives CDR1 SGHRS, CDR2 YFSETQ. The CDR3 spans 14 residues. The V gene lost 0 bases and the J gene lost 2 bases, with 8 bases spanning the gap. DNA of the CDR3: TGCGCCAGCAGCTTGGCCCCTTCACAAGAGACCCAGTACTTC. Its translation: CASSLAPSQETQYF.

The CDR3 nucleotides are TGTGCCAGTAGTATTCGGCAGGGTTGGGACGAGCAGTACTTC. It yields the protein CASSIRQGWDEQYF. The chain links TRBV19 to TRBJ2-7, with D perhaps TRBD1 (5 bases). The length of the CDR3 is 14 residues. Germline lookup yields CDR1 LNHDA and CDR2 SQIVND (reference sequence). Trimming stripped 3 bases from V and 5 bases from J, with 14 bases between.

Worth noting for this clone: The same CDR3 arises from other DNA sequences in this sample as well. V and J are TRBV2 and TRBJ2-7; 12 nucleotides align to TRBD2. Germline V gene data show CDR1 as SNHLY and CDR2 as FYNNEI. V lost 5 bases and J lost 3; bases outside the gene matches: 2. The CDR3 contains 14 residues. The CDR3 coding sequence is TGTGCCAGCAGTCGACTAGCGGGGGTCTACGAGCAGTACTTC. This gives the protein CASSRLAGVYEQYF. Full variable domain (outside the CDR3, taken from reference TRBV2 and TRBJ2-7): EPEVTQTPSHQVTQMGQEVILRCVPISNHLYFYWYRQILGQKVEFLVSFYNNEISEKSEIFDDQFSVERPDGSNFTLKIRSTKLEDSAMYFCASSRLAGVYEQYFGPGTRLTVT.

This sequence joins TRBV23-1 and TRBJ1-6; D is ambiguous. TRBV23-1 falls under the ORF class, with uncertain function. V was shortened by 0 bases and J by 10 bases, with 10 bases between the two germline ends. CDR3 length: 14 residues. CDR3 sequence: CASSQSRVGSPLHF. The CDR3 DNA is TGCGCCAGCAGTCAATCAAGGGTAGGGTCACCCCTCCACTTT.

The chain recombines TRBV27 with TRBJ2-7; possibly TRBD1 or TRBD2 for D (5 bases each). Germline V lookup: CDR1 MNHEY, CDR2 SMNVEV (reference sequence). Trimming removed 0 bases at V and 2 bases at J, with 11 bases between. The CDR3 contains 15 residues. The CDR3 protein is CASSLSWGRAYEQYF. Here the CDR3 DNA reads TGTGCCAGCAGTTTATCGTGGGGACGGGCCTACGAGCAGTACTTC.

This rearrangement joins TRBV11-3 to TRBJ1-5; the D gene is possibly TRBD1 (6 bases). This CDR3 contains 18 residues. With 1 base removed from V and 5 bases from J, the gap between germline ends came to 21 bases. CDR1 and CDR2 from the germline V gene are SGHNT and YENEEA. In DNA form, the CDR3 reads TGTGCCAGCAGCTTAGGGGCCCTACAGGGCAACGGGGATCAGCCCCAGCATTTT. Translation gives CASSLGALQGNGDQPQHF.

The chain joins TRBV2 to TRBJ2-7, with D perhaps TRBD1 or TRBD2 (5 bases each). The CDR3 is 15 residues long. Trimming cost V 6 bases and J 3 bases, with 18 bases left between them. In germline, CDR1 is SNHLY, CDR2 FYNNEI. The CDR3 sequence is CASSYAEGTGYEQYF. The CDR3 DNA sequence: TGTGCCAGCAGCTACGCCGAGGGAACAGGCTACGAGCAGTACTTC. Variable domain in full (rest from reference TRBV2 and TRBJ2-7): EPEVTQTPSHQVTQMGQEVILRCVPISNHLYFYWYRQILGQKVEFLVSFYNNEISEKSEIFDDQFSVERPDGSNFTLKIRSTKLEDSAMYFCASSYAEGTGYEQYFGPGTRLTVT.

The chain recombines TRBV5-1 with TRBJ2-7; D assignment may be TRBD1 or TRBD2 (5 bases each). The CDR3 is 16 residues long. V lost 2 bases, J lost 0 bases, and 15 bases lay in between. Germline-derived CDR1 and CDR2 are SGHRS and YFSETQ. The CDR3 is CASSLHLGDLSYEQYF. The CDR3, as DNA: TGCGCCAGCAGCTTACATTTGGGGGACCTCTCCTACGAGCAGTACTTC.

V is TRBV5-1 and J is TRBJ2-3; possible D gene TRBD1, 6 bases. The CDR3 covers 15 residues. V gave up 4 bases and J gave up 4 bases, with 16 bases separating them. CDR1 SGHRS and CDR2 YFSETQ come from the germline V gene. The chain's CDR3 is CASSEARGVPDTQYF. In DNA form, the CDR3 reads TGCGCCAGCAGCGAAGCCAGGGGTGTGCCAGATACGCAGTATTTT.

CDR3 region: CASSSGTGELFF. The CDR3 DNA sequence: TGTGCCAGTAGTTCCGGCACCGGGGAGCTGTTTTTT. V gene TRBV19 combines with J gene TRBJ2-2; no clear D. Germline CDR1 is LNHDA and CDR2 is SQIVND (reference sequence). V lost 5 bases and J 4 bases, leaving 5 bases between the germline ends. This CDR3 is built from 12 residues.

Comments on this clone: Other nucleotide sequences in the sample specify the same CDR3. V gene TRBV27 combines with J gene TRBJ2-3; a weak D match, TRBD2 (5 bases). CDR1 is MNHEY and CDR2 is SMNVEV in the germline V gene (reference sequence). The CDR3 spans 14 residues. V lost 3 bases and J lost 0, with 7 bases in between. The CDR3 DNA reads as TGTGCCAGCAGTTTTGGCGGGAGCACAGATACGCAGTATTTT. Protein: CASSFGGSTDTQYF.

V usage is TRBV10-1 and J usage is TRBJ2-1, with 8 bases that match TRBD2. The CDR3 extends over 14 amino acids. V lost 3 bases and J lost 7; bases outside the gene matches: 5. CDR1 is WNHNN, CDR2 SYGVQD, per germline (reference sequence). CDR3 loop: CASSEYSGKNEQFF. CDR3 in DNA: TGCGCCAGCAGTGAATATAGCGGGAAAAATGAGCAGTTCTTC.

The rearrangement uses TRBV28 and TRBJ2-3; 7 nucleotides align to TRBD2. The J segment lost 7 bases and the V segment lost 10 bases, leaving 8 bases of the junction unmatched. Germline-derived CDR1 and CDR2 are MDHEN and SYDVKM. The CDR3 is 12 amino acids. CDR3 loop: CATLRGVNTQYF. In DNA form, the CDR3 reads TGTGCCACCCTTCGGGGGGTAAATACGCAGTATTTT.

Turning to this clone: Mismatch with germline at one junction end may stem from a read error. The gene calls are TRBV18 and TRBJ2-5; D call uncertain. The CDR3 length is 14 residues. Germline V gene sequence: CDR1 KGHSH, CDR2 LQKENI. Here the CDR3 DNA reads TGTGCCAGCTCCCCACAGACGAACCAAGAGACCCAGTACTTC. Its translation is CASSPQTNQETQYF.

CDR3: CASSLTGFGGANVLTF. The CDR3, as DNA: TGTGCCAGCAGTTTGACAGGTTTCGGTGGGGCCAACGTCCTGACTTTC. This sequence joins TRBV27 and TRBJ2-6; possibly TRBD1 for D (6 bases). The germline V and J ends were trimmed by 3 bases and 3 bases, with 12 bases remaining between them. There are 16 residues in the CDR3. The germline gives CDR1 MNHEY, CDR2 SMNVEV (reference sequence).

A word on this clone: This specimen includes other DNA sequences encoding the same CDR3. The chain carries TRBV10-3 and TRBJ1-1; D gene unclear. Between the trimmed V and J ends, which lost 6 bases and 1 base, there was a span of 6 bases. The CDR3 sequence is 12 residues long. In germline, CDR1 is ENHRY, CDR2 SYGVKD. The CDR3 sequence: CAIRGGNTEAFF. DNA for the CDR3: TGTGCCATCAGGGGTGGGAACACTGAAGCTTTCTTT.